The rows below give T cell receptor beta chains drawn from one sample of a study of OX40 agonist ivuxolimab in advanced cancers. TCRdb's table, derived via immunoSEQ multiplex PCR, lists solely in-frame clones and lacks some. This table has some 81,000 clones, about 83% appearing once. The sample in question was CD4+ or CD8+ T cells sorted from blood, obtained in a trial of the OX40 agonist ivuxolimab. Source of these receptors: an adult with an advanced solid tumor such as melanoma, head and neck, liver or kidney cancer. The CDR3 runs from the conserved cysteine through the conserved F or W. D genes are given only for firm matches. Part of the rows lack a size; the others show once, few, many or a class for expanded clones.

d_call clone_size j_call v_call cdr3_nt cdr3_aa
TRBD1 NA TRBJ2-7 TRBV5-1 TGCGCCAGCTCTTCCGGGACAGCGTCCTACGAGCAGTACTTC CASSSGTASYEQYF
TRBD1 NA TRBJ2-2 TRBV30 TGTGCCTGTCCACCGGGACAGGGTAACACCGGGGAGCTGTTTTTT CACPPGQGNTGELFF
NA NA TRBJ2-1 TRBV5-1 TGCGCCAGCAGCTTGCGATCCGGGAACCCGGGCGATGAGCAGTTCTTC CASSLRSGNPGDEQFF
TRBD1 NA TRBJ2-3 TRBV9 TGTGCCAGCAGCGGACAGGGGGGAGATACGCAGTATTTT CASSGQGGDTQYF
TRBD1 NA TRBJ1-5 TRBV5-5 TGTGCCAGCAGCCCCGGGACAGGGAATAGCGAGCCCCAGCATTTT CASSPGTGNSEPQHF
NA NA TRBJ2-3 TRBV5-4 TGTGCCAGCAGCCAAAGCGGGTCTAGCACAGATACGCAGTATTTT CASSQSGSSTDTQYF
NA NA TRBJ1-3 TRBV19 TGTGCCAGTAGTAAGCAGGCCCTTTCGGGCGCCATGGGAAACACCATATATTTT CASSKQALSGAMGNTIYF
NA NA TRBJ1-1 TRBV5-5 TGTGCCAGCAACCTTTGGGGGTCCACTGAAGCTTTCTTT CASNLWGSTEAFF
NA NA TRBJ1-3 TRBV11-2 TGTGCCAGCAGCTTAGGGACTTTATCTGGAAACACCATATATTTT CASSLGTLSGNTIYF
TRBD2 NA TRBJ2-1 TRBV10-3 TGTGCCATCGAGAGCGGGAGTTCCTACAATGAGCAGTTCTTC CAIESGSSYNEQFF
NA NA TRBJ2-2 TRBV7-9 TGTGCCAGCAGCTTAGCCCAGAACACCGGGGAGCTGTTTTTT CASSLAQNTGELFF
NA few TRBJ1-2 TRBV7-2 TGTGCCAGCAGCCCAGTAGATGGCTACACCTTC CASSPVDGYTF
NA NA TRBJ1-1 TRBV5-1 TGCGCCAGCAGCTTGGAATCGCCAGGAAGGGGAGCTTTCTTT CASSLESPGRGAFF
NA NA TRBJ2-7 TRBV6-5 TGTGCCAGCAGTTACAGGAGCTACGAGCAGTACTTC CASSYRSYEQYF
TRBD2 NA TRBJ2-7 TRBV11-2 TGTGCCAGCAGCACGTTAGCGGGAGGCCACGAGCAGTACTTC CASSTLAGGHEQYF
NA NA TRBJ2-2 TRBV27 TGTGCCAGCAGAAGAGATCCGTTGAACACCGGGGAGCTGTTTTTT CASRRDPLNTGELFF
NA NA TRBJ2-7 TRBV19 TGTGCCAGTAGTAGCGGGGCCTTGCCGGAGCAGTACTTC CASSSGALPEQYF
TRBD2 few TRBJ2-7 TRBV7-2 TGTGCCAGCAGCCCGCGGCGGGAGGGGGAGCAGTACTTC CASSPRREGEQYF
NA NA TRBJ1-3 TRBV5-1 TGCGCCAGCAGCTCCGGGAGCACGGAGGGGGGAAACACCATATATTTT CASSSGSTEGGNTIYF
NA NA TRBJ1-1 TRBV7-6 TGTGCCAGCAGCGCAAGGGGGGGGTACACTGAAGCTTTCTTT CASSARGGYTEAFF
TRBD1 NA TRBJ1-5 TRBV5-1 TGCGCCAGCAGCTTGGACCCGACAGGGAATCAGCCCCAGCATTTT CASSLDPTGNQPQHF
TRBD1 NA TRBJ2-7 TRBV7-9 TGTGCCAGCAGCCCCCGGGACAGGTCCTACGAGCAGTACTTC CASSPRDRSYEQYF
TRBD2 NA TRBJ2-7 TRBV25-1 TGTGCCAGCAGTGAACGTCTAGCGGGAGCCTACGAGCAGTACTTC CASSERLAGAYEQYF
NA NA TRBJ1-3 TRBV7-2 TGTGCCAGCGGGGTCACCTCTGGAAACACCATATATTTT CASGVTSGNTIYF
NA NA TRBJ2-7 TRBV5-1 TGCGCCAGCAGCTTAATACCCAAGAGCTACGAGCAGTACTTC CASSLIPKSYEQYF
TRBD2 NA TRBJ2-3 TRBV7-2 TGTGCCAGCAGCGCCCAGGCGGGGGGGGCGACAGATACGCAGTATTTT CASSAQAGGATDTQYF
NA NA TRBJ1-4 TRBV2 TGTGCCAGCAGGTCTGGGACCCAGGCTAATGAAAAACTGTTTTTT CASRSGTQANEKLFF